Listed below are T cell receptor beta chains from one sample, sequenced in a study of T cell repertoires in cytomegalovirus infection. TCRdb re-called the reads through MiXCR, storing one row per CDR3 protein. Of about 160,000 distinct CDR3 sequences listed, more than 15% are singletons. The sequenced sample consisted of CD8+ T cells from PBMCs. Every receptor here comes from a human donor in good health (CMV status not recorded). Some clones in this sample may be carry-over from other donors' samples. Both conserved end residues are part of each CDR3. A D gene is named only where the DNA matches it firmly. Size values are once, few and many counts, or a class for expanded clones, and some rows have none.

-	TRBV28	TRBJ2-5	-	TGTGCCAGTTTATACAGGCAAGAGACCCAGTACTTC	CASLYRQETQYF
-	TRBV19	TRBJ2-1	-	TGTGCCAGTAGTATAACTAGCAACAATGAGCAGTTCTTC	CASSITSNNEQFF
-	TRBV7-3	TRBJ2-7	-	TGTGCCAGCAGCTTATTCCGGACTGATGTTGGCTACGAGCAGTACTTC	CASSLFRTDVGYEQYF
TRBD2	TRBV7-8	TRBJ2-1	few	TGTGCCAGCAGCTTCACTAGCGGGGGGGCCTTGAATGAGCAGTTCTTC	CASSFTSGGALNEQFF
-	TRBV27	TRBJ2-1	-	TGTGCCAGCAGTTTCCGGGACCAATACAATGAGCAGTTCTTC	CASSFRDQYNEQFF
TRBD1	TRBV7-6	TRBJ2-7	few	TGTGCCAGCAGCGCCCAGCCGAGACAGGGGGTTTCAAAGCAGTACTTC	CASSAQPRQGVSKQYF
-	TRBV11-3	TRBJ2-1	many	TGTGCCAGCAGCGGGAGAGCGGATAGCTCCTACAATGAGCAGTTCTTC	CASSGRADSSYNEQFF
-	TRBV6-6	TRBJ1-1	-	TGTGCCAGCAGCTACCGCCTAGGCGCTGAAGCTTTCTTT	CASSYRLGAEAFF
TRBD1	TRBV9	TRBJ2-7	-	TGTGCCAGCAGCGAGGGACAGTCATCCTCCTACGAGCAGTACTTC	CASSEGQSSSYEQYF
TRBD2	TRBV7-6	TRBJ2-7	-	TGTGCCAGCAGCTTAGAGGCCGGACTAGGAGGAAGCTACGAGCAGTACTTC	CASSLEAGLGGSYEQYF
-	TRBV30	TRBJ2-6	-	TGTGCCTGGAGTGTTGGAAGGGCTGGGGCCAACGTCCTGACTTTC	CAWSVGRAGANVLTF
-	TRBV5-4	TRBJ1-1	many	TGTGCCACCAGCAGGGGTTACACTGAAGCTTTCTTT	CATSRGYTEAFF
-	TRBV7-6	TRBJ2-7	few	TGTGCCAGCAGCTTAGGGTGGGGAAACGAGGCCTACGAGCAGTACTTC	CASSLGWGNEAYEQYF
-	TRBV28	TRBJ2-7	-	TGTGCCAGCGCCGAATCGCACGAGCAGTACTTC	CASAESHEQYF
TRBD1	TRBV29-1	TRBJ2-1	few	TGCAGCGTTGAAGATTTGACAGGGAAGAACAATGAGCAGTTCTTC	CSVEDLTGKNNEQFF
-	TRBV6-5	TRBJ2-7	few	TGTGCCAGCAGTCATCTACGGGAGAAGATCTACGAGCAGTACTTC	CASSHLREKIYEQYF
TRBD1	TRBV12-3/TRBV12-4	TRBJ1-2	few	TGTGCCAGCAGGGACACAGGGGAAATGAAGGATGGCTACACCTTC	CASRDTGEMKDGYTF
-	TRBV7-3	TRBJ2-7	-	TGTGCCAGCAGAGCGACAGCAAGGAGCTCCTACGAGCAGTACTTC	CASRATARSSYEQYF
TRBD2	TRBV7-2	TRBJ2-7	-	TGTGCCAGCAGCCCCCGACTAGCGGGTCTCCACCCATACGAGCAGTACTTC	CASSPRLAGLHPYEQYF
-	TRBV7-2	TRBJ1-6	-	TGTGCCAGCACCCTAATGCTCTCCTATAATTCACCCCTCCACTTT	CASTLMLSYNSPLHF
TRBD2	TRBV28	TRBJ2-4	few	TGTGCCAGCAGTTTAGAGAGCGGGAGGGCAAACATTCAGTACTTC	CASSLESGRANIQYF
TRBD2	TRBV7-9	TRBJ2-1	-	TGTGCCAGCACCCCCGGGGGGGAAGGCAATGAGCAGTTCTTC	CASTPGGEGNEQFF
TRBD2	TRBV4-1	TRBJ2-1	-	TGTGCCAGCAGCCAAGTATTTCCGACTAGCGGGCATGAGCAGTTCTTC	CASSQVFPTSGHEQFF
TRBD2	TRBV14	TRBJ2-7	few	TGTGCCAGCAGCCAAGAGGGACTAGCGGGAGCCTACGAGCAGTACTTC	CASSQEGLAGAYEQYF
-	TRBV28	TRBJ1-4	few	TGTGCCAGCACCGAGACGGCAGACAGGCCGCTTGGGCTGTTTTTT	CASTETADRPLGLFF
-	TRBV7-9	TRBJ2-1	many	TGTGCCAGCAGCCGGACCGGGATAAGGGATGAGCAGTTCTTC	CASSRTGIRDEQFF
TRBD2	TRBV20-1	TRBJ2-7	few	TGCAGTGCTAGGAGACTAGCCGATGCCTACGAGCAGTACTTC	CSARRLADAYEQYF
-	TRBV12-5	TRBJ2-3	few	TGTGCTAGTGGCCCCGGTCCATCTAGCACAGATACGCAGTATTTT	CASGPGPSSTDTQYF
TRBD2	TRBV6-6	TRBJ2-3	-	TGTGCCAGCAGTCATTCCGCGGGGGTCCCAGATACGCAGTATTTT	CASSHSAGVPDTQYF
-	TRBV29-1	TRBJ1-1	few	TGCAGCGTAGAAGCGTTGAACACTGAAGCTTTCTTT	CSVEALNTEAFF
TRBD2	TRBV11-3	TRBJ2-5	-	TGTGCCAGCAGCTCCCGACTAGCGGGGACCCAAGAGACCCAGTACTTC	CASSSRLAGTQETQYF
-	TRBV7-2	TRBJ2-5	many	TGTGCCAGCAGCCCCGACGGCCCCCCAGAGACCCAGTACTTC	CASSPDGPPETQYF
TRBD2	TRBV29-1	TRBJ2-1	few	TGCAGCGTTGAACCCTCGGGACTAGCGGGAGGGAGCTCCTACAATGAGCAGTTCTTC	CSVEPSGLAGGSSYNEQFF
-	TRBV6-2/TRBV6-3	TRBJ2-7	-	TGTGCCAGCAGTTATTCGCAGCCTACCTACGAGCAGTACTTC	CASSYSQPTYEQYF
-	TRBV7-3	TRBJ1-1	-	TGTGCCAGCAGCGCCGCAGGGGAAGCTGAAGCTTTCTTT	CASSAAGEAEAFF
-	TRBV7-2	TRBJ2-7	-	TGTGCCAGCAGCTTAGGCCGGAAGGGTGGCTACGAGCAGTACTTC	CASSLGRKGGYEQYF
-	TRBV29-1	TRBJ2-2	few	TGCAGCGTTGAAGGGGAGGCCGGGGAGCTGTTTTTT	CSVEGEAGELFF